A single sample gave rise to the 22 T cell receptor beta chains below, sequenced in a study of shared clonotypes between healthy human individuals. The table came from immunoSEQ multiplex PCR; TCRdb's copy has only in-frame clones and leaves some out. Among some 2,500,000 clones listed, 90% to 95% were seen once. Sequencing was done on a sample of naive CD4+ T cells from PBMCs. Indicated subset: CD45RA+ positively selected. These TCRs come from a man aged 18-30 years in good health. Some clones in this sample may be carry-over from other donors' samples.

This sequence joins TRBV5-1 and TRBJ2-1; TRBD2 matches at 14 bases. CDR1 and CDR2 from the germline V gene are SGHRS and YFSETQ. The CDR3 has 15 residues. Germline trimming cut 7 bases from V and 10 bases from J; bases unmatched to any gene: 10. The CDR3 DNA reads TGCGCCAGCCGTTACGGGACTAGCGGGAGTATCGAGCAGTTCTTC. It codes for CASRYGTSGSIEQFF.

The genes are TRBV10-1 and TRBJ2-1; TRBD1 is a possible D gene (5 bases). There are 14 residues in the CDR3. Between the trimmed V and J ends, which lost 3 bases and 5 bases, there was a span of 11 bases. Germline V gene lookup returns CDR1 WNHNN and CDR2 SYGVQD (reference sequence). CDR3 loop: CASSDTGSHNEQFF. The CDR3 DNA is TGCGCCAGCAGTGATACAGGATCCCACAATGAGCAGTTCTTC.

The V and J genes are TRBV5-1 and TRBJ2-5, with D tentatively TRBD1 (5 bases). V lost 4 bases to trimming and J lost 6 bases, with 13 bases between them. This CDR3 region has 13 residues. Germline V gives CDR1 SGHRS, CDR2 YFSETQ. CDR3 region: CASSPQDPKTQYF. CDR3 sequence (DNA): TGCGCCAGCAGCCCACAGGACCCGAAGACCCAGTACTTC.

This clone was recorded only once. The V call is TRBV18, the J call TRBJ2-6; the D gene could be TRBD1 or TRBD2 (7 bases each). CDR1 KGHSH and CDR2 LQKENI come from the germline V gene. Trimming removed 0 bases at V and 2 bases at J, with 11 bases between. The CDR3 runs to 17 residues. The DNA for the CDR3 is TGTGCCAGCTCACCACCGACAGGGAGGGCTGGGGCCAACGTCCTGACTTTC. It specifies CASSPPTGRAGANVLTF.

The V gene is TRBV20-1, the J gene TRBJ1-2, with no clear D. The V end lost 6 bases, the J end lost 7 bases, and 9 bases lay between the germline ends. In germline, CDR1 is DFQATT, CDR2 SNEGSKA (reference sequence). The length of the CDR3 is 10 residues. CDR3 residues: CSAPLSGYTF. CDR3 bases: TGCAGTGCCCCCCTCAGTGGCTACACCTTC.

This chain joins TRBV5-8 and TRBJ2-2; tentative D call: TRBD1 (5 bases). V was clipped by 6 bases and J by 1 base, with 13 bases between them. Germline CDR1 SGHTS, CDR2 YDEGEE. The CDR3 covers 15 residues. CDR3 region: CASTALGQNTGELFF. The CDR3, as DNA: TGTGCCAGCACCGCACTTGGACAGAACACCGGGGAGCTGTTTTTT.

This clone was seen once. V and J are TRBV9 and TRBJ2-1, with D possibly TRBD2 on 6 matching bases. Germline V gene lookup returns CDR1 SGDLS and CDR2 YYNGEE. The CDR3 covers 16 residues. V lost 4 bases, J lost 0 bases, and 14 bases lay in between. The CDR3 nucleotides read TGTGCCAGCAGCCCCCAAGGGCGGGGCTCCTACAATGAGCAGTTCTTC. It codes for CASSPQGRGSYNEQFF.

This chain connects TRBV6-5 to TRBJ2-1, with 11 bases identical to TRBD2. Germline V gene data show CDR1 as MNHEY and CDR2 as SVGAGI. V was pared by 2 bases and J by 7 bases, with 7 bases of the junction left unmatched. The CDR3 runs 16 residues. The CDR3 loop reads CASSYIAGGPRNEQFF. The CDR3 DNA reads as TGTGCCAGCAGTTACATAGCGGGAGGGCCGCGGAATGAGCAGTTCTTC.

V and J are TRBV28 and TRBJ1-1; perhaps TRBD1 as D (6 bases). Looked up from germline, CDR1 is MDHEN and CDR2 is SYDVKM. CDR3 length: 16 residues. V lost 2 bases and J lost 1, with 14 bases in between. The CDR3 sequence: CASSLGFGGPNTEAFF. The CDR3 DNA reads TGTGCCAGCAGTTTAGGGTTTGGGGGGCCGAACACTGAAGCTTTCTTT.

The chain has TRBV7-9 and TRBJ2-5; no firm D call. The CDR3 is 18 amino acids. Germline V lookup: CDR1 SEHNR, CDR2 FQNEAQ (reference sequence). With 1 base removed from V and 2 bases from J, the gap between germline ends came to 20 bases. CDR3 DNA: TGTGCCAGCAGCTTAGGACACCTCCCAATGGCGTTTCAAGAGACCCAGTACTTC. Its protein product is CASSLGHLPMAFQETQYF.

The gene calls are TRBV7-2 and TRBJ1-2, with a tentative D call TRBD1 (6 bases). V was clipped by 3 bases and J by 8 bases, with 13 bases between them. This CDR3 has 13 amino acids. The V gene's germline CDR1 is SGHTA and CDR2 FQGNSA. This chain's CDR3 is CASSFWGAGGYTF. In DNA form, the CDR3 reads TGTGCCAGCAGCTTCTGGGGGGCTGGAGGCTACACCTTC.

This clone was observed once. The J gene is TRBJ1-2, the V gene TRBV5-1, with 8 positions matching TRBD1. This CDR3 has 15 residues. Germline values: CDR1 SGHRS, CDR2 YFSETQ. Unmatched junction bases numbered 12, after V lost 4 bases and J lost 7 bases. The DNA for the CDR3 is TGCGCCAGCAGCCCAATCATCCAGGGGGCGACTGGCTACACCTTC. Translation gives CASSPIIQGATGYTF.

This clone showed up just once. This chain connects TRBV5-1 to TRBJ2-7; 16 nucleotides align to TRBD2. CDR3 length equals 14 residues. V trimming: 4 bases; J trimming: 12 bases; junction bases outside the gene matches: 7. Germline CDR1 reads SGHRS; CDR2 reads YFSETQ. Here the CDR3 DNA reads TGCGCCAGCAGCCCCGGGACTAGCGGGAGGGGGCCGTACTTC. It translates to CASSPGTSGRGPYF.

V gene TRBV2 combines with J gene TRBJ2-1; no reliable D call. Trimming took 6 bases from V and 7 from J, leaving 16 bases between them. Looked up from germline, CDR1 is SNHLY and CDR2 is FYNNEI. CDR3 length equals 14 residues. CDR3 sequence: CASRGDGRRNEQFF. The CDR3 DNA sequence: TGTGCCAGCAGGGGTGACGGGCGCCGGAATGAGCAGTTCTTC.

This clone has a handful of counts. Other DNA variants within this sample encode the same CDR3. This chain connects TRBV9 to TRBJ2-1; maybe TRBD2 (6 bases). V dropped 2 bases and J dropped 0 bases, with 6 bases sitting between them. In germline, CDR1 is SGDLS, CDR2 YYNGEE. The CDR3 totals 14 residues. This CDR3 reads CASSVTSSYNEQFF. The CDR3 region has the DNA TGTGCCAGCAGCGTGACTAGCTCCTACAATGAGCAGTTCTTC. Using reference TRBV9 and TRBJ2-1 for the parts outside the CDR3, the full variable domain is DSGVTQTPKHLITATGQRVTLRCSPRSGDLSVYWYQQSLDQGLQFLIQYYNGEERAKGNILERFSAQQFPDLHSELNLSSLELGDSALYFCASSVTSSYNEQFFGPGTRLTVL.

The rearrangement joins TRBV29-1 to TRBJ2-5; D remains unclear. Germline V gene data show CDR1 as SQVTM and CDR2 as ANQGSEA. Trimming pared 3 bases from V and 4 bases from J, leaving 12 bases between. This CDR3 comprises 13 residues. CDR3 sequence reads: CSVEARMAETQYF. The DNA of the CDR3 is TGCAGCGTTGAGGCGAGGATGGCAGAGACCCAGTACTTC.

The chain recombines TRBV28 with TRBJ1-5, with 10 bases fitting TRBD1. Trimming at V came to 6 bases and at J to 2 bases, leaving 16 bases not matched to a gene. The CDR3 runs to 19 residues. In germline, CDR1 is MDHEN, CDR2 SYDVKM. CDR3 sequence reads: CASRSWTGGRYNGNQPQHF. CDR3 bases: TGTGCCAGCAGATCCTGGACAGGGGGTCGGTATAATGGCAATCAGCCCCAGCATTTT.

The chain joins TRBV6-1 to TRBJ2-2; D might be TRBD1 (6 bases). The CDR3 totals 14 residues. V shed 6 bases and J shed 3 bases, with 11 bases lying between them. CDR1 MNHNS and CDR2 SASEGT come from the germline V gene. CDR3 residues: CASSPAGDTGELFF. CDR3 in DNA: TGTGCCAGCAGCCCGGCAGGGGACACCGGGGAGCTGTTTTTT.

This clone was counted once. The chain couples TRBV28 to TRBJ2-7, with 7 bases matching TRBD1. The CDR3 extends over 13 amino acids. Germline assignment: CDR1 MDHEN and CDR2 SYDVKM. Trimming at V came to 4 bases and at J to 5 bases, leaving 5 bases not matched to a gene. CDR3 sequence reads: CASSWDSGDEQYF. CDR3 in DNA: TGTGCCAGCAGTTGGGACAGCGGCGACGAGCAGTACTTC.

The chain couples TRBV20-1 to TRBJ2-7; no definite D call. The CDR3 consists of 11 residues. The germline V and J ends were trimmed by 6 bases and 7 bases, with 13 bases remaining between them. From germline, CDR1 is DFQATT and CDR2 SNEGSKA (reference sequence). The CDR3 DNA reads TGCAGTGCGCAAGTCCCCGCAGAGCAGTACTTC. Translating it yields CSAQVPAEQYF.

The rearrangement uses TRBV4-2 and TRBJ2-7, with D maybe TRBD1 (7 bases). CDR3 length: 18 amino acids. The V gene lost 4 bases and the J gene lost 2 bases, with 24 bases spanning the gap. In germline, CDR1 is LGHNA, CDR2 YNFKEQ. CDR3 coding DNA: TGTGCCAGCAGCCCCAAAGGCGGGGCCACAGGGGCGCCCTACGAGCAGTACTTC. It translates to CASSPKGGATGAPYEQYF.

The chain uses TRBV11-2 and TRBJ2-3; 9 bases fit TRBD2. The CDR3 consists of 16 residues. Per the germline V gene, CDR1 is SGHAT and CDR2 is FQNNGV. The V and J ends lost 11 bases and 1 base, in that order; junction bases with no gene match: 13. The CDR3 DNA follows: TGTGCCTCCGCCGGGGGGGCGGGAGGGCGCACAGATACGCAGTATTTT. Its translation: CASAGGAGGRTDTQYF.